The 30 T cell receptor beta chains given below trace back to one sample, sequenced in a study of circulating CD8 cells and anti-PD-1 response in melanoma. Using roughly 15 ng of total RNA, TCR libraries were made with the QIAseq Immune Repertoire TCR panel. TCRdb redid the calling of the reads with MiXCR, one entry per CDR3 protein. The sample has about 700 distinct CDR3 sequences; 9.5% to 15% are singletons. Sorting of live CD3+CD8+TCRalphabeta+ cells by PD-1 and/or TIGIT gave four subsets. This sample comprised CD8+ T cells from PBMCs, obtained at baseline or after one month of anti-PD-1 therapy (not recorded which). These receptors originate from a human donor with melanoma.

This clonotype was seen more than once but under ten times. This may arise from a read error, as a much more abundant clone is one base away. The V gene is TRBV2, the J gene TRBJ2-3; the match to TRBD1 covers 10 bases. The J segment lost 8 bases and the V segment lost 9 bases, leaving 8 bases of the junction unmatched. The CDR3 consists of 13 residues. Looked up from germline, CDR1 is SNHLY and CDR2 is FYNNEI. The CDR3: CASRTGGWATQYF. The CDR3 nucleotides read TGTGCCAGTAGGACAGGGGGTTGGGCTACGCAGTATTTT.

This clonotype was counted between two and nine times. A read error is possible here, since a much larger clone lies one base away. The V and J genes are TRBV19 and TRBJ2-2, with D perhaps assigned TRBD1 or TRBD2 (5 bases each). Per the germline V gene, CDR1 is LNHDA and CDR2 is SQIVND (reference sequence). The V end lost 7 bases, the J end lost 6 bases, and 21 bases lay between the germline ends. This CDR3 has 16 residues. CDR3 loop: CASTKSRDADAGELFF. DNA of the CDR3: TGTGCCAGTACTAAGAGCCGGGACGCGGACGCCGGGGAGCTGTTTTTT.

This clonotype is large (0.1 to 1%). This chain uses TRBV2 with TRBJ2-3, with 10 positions matching TRBD1. Germline loops: CDR1 SNHLY, CDR2 FYNNEI. This CDR3 has 13 residues. The trim removed 9 bases at V and 6 bases at J, leaving 6 bases unmatched. DNA of the CDR3: TGTGCCAGTAGGACAGGGGGTTGGGATACGCAGTATTTT. It specifies CASRTGGWDTQYF.

Comments on this clonotype: Just one base apart from a much larger clone, this may be a read error. V is TRBV4-1 and J is TRBJ1-6, with D tentatively TRBD1 (6 bases). The CDR3 extends over 16 amino acids. V lost 1 base and J 8 bases, leaving 15 bases between the germline ends. Germline CDR1 and CDR2: MGHRA and YSYEKL. This CDR3 is CASSQVTGTQDSPLHF. The DNA for the CDR3 is TGCGCCAGCAGCCAAGTAACCGGGACACAGGATTCACCCCTCCACTTT.

This clonotype counts as large. The chain is built from TRBV4-1 and TRBJ2-3; D may be TRBD2 (6 bases). The CDR3 sequence is 16 residues long. CDR1 is MGHRA and CDR2 is YSYEKL in the germline V gene. Trimming removed 4 bases from V and 0 bases from J, with 14 bases in between. CDR3 bases: TGCGCCAGCAGCCCGGTGGCGGGGACTAGCACAGATACGCAGTATTTT. Amino acid sequence: CASSPVAGTSTDTQYF.

By share of the sample, this clonotype is large. The chain links TRBV28 to TRBJ2-2; 7 nucleotides agree with TRBD1. This CDR3 region has 13 residues. CDR1 is MDHEN and CDR2 is SYDVKM in the germline V gene. V lost 6 bases, J lost 8 bases, and 6 bases stayed unmatched. CDR3 residues: CASRPTGVGELFF. The CDR3 DNA is TGTGCCAGCAGACCTACAGGGGTTGGGGAGCTGTTTTTT.

V gene TRBV9 combines with J gene TRBJ2-1, with unresolved D. The V end was cut by 4 bases, the J end by 5 bases, with 10 bases between. In germline, CDR1 is SGDLS, CDR2 YYNGEE. CDR3 size: 13 residues. CDR3 sequence: CASSTFLDNEQFF. DNA for the CDR3: TGTGCCAGCAGCACCTTTCTCGACAATGAGCAGTTCTTC.

The rearrangement uses TRBV28 and TRBJ2-7; D not certain. The CDR3 has 15 residues. CDR1 is MDHEN, CDR2 SYDVKM, per germline. Trimming left V 5 bases short and J 6 bases short, with 20 bases between. The CDR3 is CASSNPGDRGGEQYF. The CDR3 DNA is TGTGCCAGCAGTAATCCCGGTGACCGAGGTGGCGAGCAGTACTTC.

This clonotype is deemed medium-sized. This chain connects TRBV6-1 to TRBJ1-1; D remains ambiguous. Per germline, CDR1 MNHNS and CDR2 SASEGT. The ends were cut back, 8 bases at V and 4 bases at J, with 14 bases in the middle. The CDR3 extends over 13 amino acids. The CDR3 is CASGEALSTEAFF. The CDR3 DNA follows: TGTGCCAGCGGAGAAGCTTTGAGCACTGAAGCTTTCTTT.

About this clonotype itself: At one end the junction does not follow the germline gene, possibly because of a read error. The chain has TRBV25-1 and TRBJ2-7; TRBD1 might be the D (5 bases). The CDR3 is 14 amino acids. Per the germline V gene, CDR1 is MGHDK and CDR2 is SYGVNS. The CDR3 loop is CVSSESDNSYEQYF. Written as DNA, the CDR3 is TGTGTCAGCAGCGAATCGGACAATTCATACGAGCAGTACTTC.

The V call is TRBV6-1, the J call TRBJ2-3; 12 bases fit TRBD2. The CDR3 extends over 15 amino acids. The V and J ends lost 3 bases and 4 bases, in that order; junction bases with no gene match: 2. The germline CDR1 and CDR2 sequences are MNHNS and SASEGT. CDR3 DNA sequence: TGTGCCAGCAGTGAGACTAGCGGGAGTTCAGATACGCAGTATTTT. It encodes CASSETSGSSDTQYF.

This clonotype is medium-sized by share. The genes are TRBV28 and TRBJ2-1; D is unresolved. Germline V CDR1 and CDR2: MDHEN, SYDVKM. The CDR3 sequence is 15 residues long. Trimming cost V 1 base and J 9 bases, with 16 bases left between them. CDR3 coding DNA: TGTGCCAGCAGTTTATCCGGTATCCCCCCTAGTGAGCAGTTCTTC. As protein: CASSLSGIPPSEQFF. Full variable domain (remainder filled in from reference TRBV28 and TRBJ2-1): DVKVTQSSRYLVKRTGEKVFLECVQDMDHENMFWYRQDPGLGLRLIYFSYDVKMKEKGDIPEGYSVSREKKERFSLILESASTNQTSMYLCASSLSGIPPSEQFFGPGTRLTVL.

The J gene is TRBJ1-1, the V gene TRBV7-6, with TRBD1 matching 7 bases. Germline V lookup: CDR1 SGHVS, CDR2 FNYEAQ. The CDR3 loop spans 17 amino acids. V lost 2 bases, J lost 4 bases, and 13 bases stayed unmatched. The chain's CDR3 is CASSLWAEDRSGTEAFF. CDR3 nucleotides: TGTGCCAGCAGCTTATGGGCGGAGGACAGGTCGGGCACTGAAGCTTTCTTT. The full variable domain, its missing parts supplied by reference TRBV7-6 and TRBJ1-1, is GAGVSQSPRYKVTKRGQDVALRCDPISGHVSLYWYRQALGQGPEFLTYFNYEAQQDKSGLPNDRFSAERPEGSISTLTIQRTEQRDSAMYRCASSLWAEDRSGTEAFFGQGTRLTVV.

This clonotype is classed as large. The chain uses TRBV6-6 and TRBJ1-3; D is undetermined. The CDR3 runs to 11 residues. V was cut by 6 bases and J by 6 bases, with 6 bases left in between. Germline loops: CDR1 MNHNY, CDR2 SVGAGI (reference sequence). The CDR3 nucleotides read TGTGCCAGCAGCGAAAAAAACACCATATATTTT. Protein: CASSEKNTIYF.

This clonotype is medium-sized in the sample. The V call is TRBV5-4, the J call TRBJ2-6, with unresolved D. The V gene's germline CDR1 is SGHNT and CDR2 YYREEE (reference sequence). The V gene lost 4 bases and the J gene lost 1 base, with 9 bases spanning the gap. The CDR3 length is 15 residues. This CDR3 reads CASSPRSSGANVLTF. CDR3 nucleotide sequence: TGTGCCAGCAGCCCTAGGAGTTCTGGGGCCAACGTCCTGACTTTC.

In its sample, this clonotype ranks as medium-sized (0.01 to 0.1%). The genes are TRBV12-3 or TRBV12-4 and TRBJ2-5; perhaps TRBD1 as D (5 bases). This CDR3 is 14 amino acids long. Between the trimmed V and J ends, which lost 6 bases and 4 bases, there was a span of 15 bases. CDR3 in amino acids: CASRPTTDPETQYF. Here the CDR3 DNA reads TGTGCCAGCAGACCTACGACAGACCCAGAGACCCAGTACTTC.

Concerning this clonotype itself: This sequence may be a read error, since a much larger clone differs from it by one base. J is TRBJ2-1 and V is TRBV7-3; 8 positions agree with TRBD2. The length of the CDR3 is 15 residues. Germline V CDR1 and CDR2: SGHTA, FQGTGA. The CDR3 here is CASSFDGRAWNEQLF. The CDR3, as DNA: TGTGCCAGCAGCTTTGACGGGAGGGCCTGGAATGAGCAGCTCTTC.

In this sample, this clonotype is medium-sized (0.01 to 0.1%). V usage is TRBV28 and J usage is TRBJ2-7, with D perhaps TRBD2 (6 bases). V was trimmed by 6 bases and J by 3 bases, leaving 18 bases between them. CDR3 size: 15 residues. Germline values: CDR1 MDHEN, CDR2 SYDVKM. The CDR3: CASSLGTQDLYEQYF. The CDR3 DNA reads TGTGCCAGCAGCCTCGGGACTCAGGACCTCTACGAGCAGTACTTC. Supplemented by reference TRBV28 and TRBJ2-7, the full variable domain reads DVKVTQSSRYLVKRTGEKVFLECVQDMDHENMFWYRQDPGLGLRLIYFSYDVKMKEKGDIPEGYSVSREKKERFSLILESASTNQTSMYLCASSLGTQDLYEQYFGPGTRLTVT.

On this clonotype itself: At one boundary the junction diverges from the germline segment, which might be a read error. V is TRBV15 and J is TRBJ2-1; D unclear. Germline CDR1 LNHNV, CDR2 YYDKDF (reference sequence). This CDR3 has 15 residues. The CDR3 DNA reads as TGTGCCACCAGCAGAGACAGAAGCTCCTACAGTGAGCAGCTCTTC. Protein product: CATSRDRSSYSEQLF.

Judged by abundance, this clonotype is medium-sized. The chain couples TRBV4-1 to TRBJ2-2, with 8 bases aligning to TRBD2. Germline loops: CDR1 MGHRA, CDR2 YSYEKL. Trimming took 0 bases from V and 0 from J; bases not matched to a gene: 6. This CDR3 is built from 18 residues. Here the CDR3 DNA reads TGCGCCAGCAGCCAAGAGGCGGGGGGCTTCGCGAACACCGGGGAGCTGTTTTTT. It translates to CASSQEAGGFANTGELFF.

This clonotype showed up just a few times. V and J are TRBV19 and TRBJ2-6, with D perhaps matching TRBD2 (5 bases). The CDR3 loop spans 14 amino acids. In germline, CDR1 is LNHDA, CDR2 SQIVND (reference sequence). V dropped 7 bases and J dropped 2 bases, with 9 bases sitting between them. The CDR3 reads CASKEGTGANVLTF. The CDR3 nucleotides read TGTGCCAGTAAAGAGGGAACTGGGGCCAACGTCCTGACTTTC. Complete variable domain (other parts from reference TRBV19 and TRBJ2-6): DGGITQSPKYLFRKEGQNVTLSCEQNLNHDAMYWYRQDPGQGLRLIYYSQIVNDFQKGDIAEGYSVSREKKESFPLTVTSAQKNPTAFYLCASKEGTGANVLTFGAGSRLTVL.

This sequence joins TRBV12-3 or TRBV12-4 and TRBJ2-1, with D possibly matching TRBD2 (5 bases). The length of the CDR3 is 15 residues. V shed 7 bases and J shed 6 bases, with 19 bases lying between them. In DNA, the CDR3 is TGTGCCAGCAATTTGTCCGGGAACGGCTGCAATGAGCAGTTCTTC. Residues: CASNLSGNGCNEQFF.

This clonotype is medium-sized. The chain employs TRBV24-1 and TRBJ2-3; 8 nucleotides match TRBD2. The V gene end was trimmed by 3 bases and the J gene end by 2 bases; junction bases not matched to a gene: 6. This CDR3 is 16 amino acids long. Germline-derived CDR1 and CDR2 are KGHDR and SFDVKD. The CDR3 DNA reads TGTGCCACCAGTGATGAGGCGGGAGGCCCCACAGATACGCAGTATTTT. Protein sequence: CATSDEAGGPTDTQYF.

This clonotype is medium-sized within its sample. The V call is TRBV29-1, the J call TRBJ1-2; D gene uncertain. CDR1 is SQVTM, CDR2 ANQGSEA, per germline. The V gene lost 5 bases and the J gene lost 1 base, with 5 bases spanning the gap. The CDR3 loop spans 11 amino acids. CDR3 protein: CSVQLNYGYTF. Here the CDR3 DNA reads TGCAGCGTTCAGCTTAACTATGGCTACACCTTC.

This clonotype is judged medium-sized. The V and J genes are TRBV27 and TRBJ2-7; D is possibly TRBD2 (6 bases). V was shortened by 3 bases and J by 4 bases, with 16 bases between the two germline ends. The CDR3 contains 15 residues. Germline assignment: CDR1 MNHEY and CDR2 SMNVEV (reference sequence). The CDR3 is CASSFDRDLGYEQYF. CDR3 sequence (DNA): TGTGCCAGCAGTTTCGACCGGGACTTGGGGTACGAGCAGTACTTC.

By frequency in the sample, this clonotype is medium-sized. The chain couples TRBV29-1 to TRBJ1-2; 8 positions agree with TRBD1. Germline V CDR1 and CDR2: SQVTM, ANQGSEA. This CDR3 region has 14 residues. Trimming at V came to 3 bases and at J to 3 bases, leaving 6 bases not matched to a gene. CDR3 sequence reads: CSVDLQGADYGYTF. DNA of the CDR3: TGCAGCGTTGACCTGCAGGGGGCGGACTATGGCTACACCTTC.

In its sample, this clonotype is large. V usage is TRBV28 and J usage is TRBJ1-4; unclear D gene. Trimming stripped 8 bases from V and 3 bases from J, with 13 bases between. Looked up from germline, CDR1 is MDHEN and CDR2 is SYDVKM. The CDR3 loop spans 14 amino acids. CDR3 amino acids: CASGSSGSNEKLFF. The CDR3, as DNA: TGTGCCAGCGGGTCGTCAGGTTCTAATGAAAAACTGTTTTTT. Filled out from reference TRBV28 and TRBJ1-4, the complete variable domain reads DVKVTQSSRYLVKRTGEKVFLECVQDMDHENMFWYRQDPGLGLRLIYFSYDVKMKEKGDIPEGYSVSREKKERFSLILESASTNQTSMYLCASGSSGSNEKLFFGSGTQLSVL.

This clonotype is judged medium-sized (0.01 to 0.1%). The chain recombines TRBV28 with TRBJ1-1; D gene unclear. V dropped 5 bases and J dropped 1 base, with 8 bases sitting between them. CDR3 length: 13 amino acids. Germline loops: CDR1 MDHEN, CDR2 SYDVKM. This CDR3 reads CASSPRQNTEAFF. The CDR3 DNA sequence: TGTGCCAGCAGTCCCCGACAGAACACTGAAGCTTTCTTT.

This clonotype is categorized as medium-sized. The chain uses TRBV4-1 and TRBJ1-1, with 9 bases identical to TRBD1. V shed 1 base and J 1 base; nucleotides not matched to a gene: 4. The CDR3 length is 16 residues. Germline CDR1 reads MGHRA; CDR2 reads YSYEKL. The CDR3, as DNA: TGCGCCAGCAGCCAAGTACAGGGGGCTGCGAACACTGAAGCTTTCTTT. Protein product: CASSQVQGAANTEAFF.

A note on this clonotype: A much larger clone differs by one base, so this may be a read error. This rearrangement joins TRBV7-2 to TRBJ2-3; 8 nucleotides align to TRBD2. In germline, CDR1 is SGHTA, CDR2 FQGNSA. This CDR3 has 16 residues. V lost 5 bases, J lost 4 bases, and 11 bases stayed unmatched. This CDR3 reads CASSHTAGRGADTQYF. As DNA, the CDR3 is TGTGCCAGCAGCCATACGGCCGGGAGGGGCGCAGATACGCAGTATTTT.